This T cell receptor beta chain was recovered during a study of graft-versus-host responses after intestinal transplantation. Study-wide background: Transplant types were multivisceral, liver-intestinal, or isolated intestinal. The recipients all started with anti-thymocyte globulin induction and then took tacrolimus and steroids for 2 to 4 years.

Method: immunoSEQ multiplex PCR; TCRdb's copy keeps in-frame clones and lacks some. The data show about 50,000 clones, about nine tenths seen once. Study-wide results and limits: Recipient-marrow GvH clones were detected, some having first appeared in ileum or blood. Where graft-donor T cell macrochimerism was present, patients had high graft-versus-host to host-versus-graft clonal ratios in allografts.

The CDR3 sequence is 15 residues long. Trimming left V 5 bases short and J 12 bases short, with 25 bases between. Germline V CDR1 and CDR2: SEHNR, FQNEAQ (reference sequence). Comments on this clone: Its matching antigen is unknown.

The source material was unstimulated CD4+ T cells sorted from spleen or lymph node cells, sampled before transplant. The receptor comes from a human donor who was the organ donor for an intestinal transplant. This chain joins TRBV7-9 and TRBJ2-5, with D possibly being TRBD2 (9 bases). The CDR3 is CASSGGQGGRDQEYF. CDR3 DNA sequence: TGTGCCAGCAGCGGAGGACAGGGCGGGAGGGATCAAGAGTACTTC.